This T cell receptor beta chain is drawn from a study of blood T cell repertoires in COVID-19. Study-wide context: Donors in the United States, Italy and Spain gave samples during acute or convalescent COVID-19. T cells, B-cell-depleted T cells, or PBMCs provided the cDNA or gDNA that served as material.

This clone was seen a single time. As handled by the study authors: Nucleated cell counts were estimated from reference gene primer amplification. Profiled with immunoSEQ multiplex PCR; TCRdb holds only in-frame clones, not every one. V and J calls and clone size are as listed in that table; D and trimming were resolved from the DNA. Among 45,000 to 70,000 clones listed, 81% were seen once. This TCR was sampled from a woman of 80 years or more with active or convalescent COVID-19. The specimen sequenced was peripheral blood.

The CDR3 loop reads CASSPGPGNQPQHF. The CDR3 coding sequence is TGTGCCAGCAGTCCTGGGCCCGGCAATCAGCCCCAGCATTTT. The genes are TRBV6-5 and TRBJ1-5; D is uncertain. V lost 5 bases and J 2 bases, leaving 10 bases between the germline ends. The CDR3 loop spans 14 amino acids. Germline CDR1 reads MNHEY; CDR2 reads SVGAGI.